The 9 T cell receptor beta chains in this list originate from one sample, sequenced in a study of early T cells in non-severe SARS-CoV-2 infection. TCRdb called the 5' RACE reads again in MiXCR, with one record for every CDR3 protein. This table holds over 55,000 distinct CDR3 sequences, over 10% found once. The sample taken for sequencing was whole blood. These receptors all come from an adult who was a healthcare worker with PCR-confirmed SARS-CoV-2 infection or an uninfected control (not recorded which).

This chain uses TRBV20-1 with TRBJ1-1; D ambiguous. Trimming took 2 bases from V and 0 from J, leaving 7 bases between them. The CDR3 runs 13 residues. Per the germline V gene, CDR1 is DFQATT and CDR2 is SNEGSKA (reference sequence). The CDR3: CSARTSMNTEAFF. The DNA for the CDR3 is TGCAGTGCTAGAACATCCATGAACACTGAAGCTTTCTTT.

For this clonotype: A much larger clone sits a single nucleotide away, making a read error possible. The rearrangement links TRBV21-1 to TRBJ2-7. TRBV21-1 is annotated as a pseudogene. The CDR3 runs 14 residues. CDR3 sequence reads: CASSEDRHHYEQYF. The DNA for the CDR3 is TGTGCCAGCAGCGAAGATAGGCACCACTACGAGCAGTACTTC.

This chain links TRBV28 with TRBJ2-5; D assignment may be TRBD1 or TRBD2 (6 bases each). The CDR3 extends over 15 amino acids. Per the germline V gene, CDR1 is MDHEN and CDR2 is SYDVKM. V lost 7 bases, J lost 4 bases, and 19 bases lay in between. CDR3 sequence (DNA): TGTGCCAGCAATTCAGTCAAGGGGGGCACAGAGACCCAGTACTTC. Encoded protein: CASNSVKGGTETQYF.

This sequence joins TRBV28 and TRBJ2-7; possible D gene TRBD1, 6 bases. The CDR3 runs 13 residues. Germline CDR1 is MDHEN and CDR2 is SYDVKM. V dropped 7 bases and J dropped 3 bases, with 13 bases sitting between them. The CDR3 nucleotides read TGTGCCAGCATTAAGATAGGGGGCTACGAGCAGTACTTC. Its protein is CASIKIGGYEQYF.

The V and J genes are TRBV29-1 and TRBJ2-5; D unresolved. The CDR3 has 11 residues. Germline V gene sequence: CDR1 SQVTM, CDR2 ANQGSEA. The V and J ends lost 3 bases and 5 bases respectively, with 7 bases between them. CDR3 loop: CSVDGSETQYF. Here the CDR3 DNA reads TGCAGCGTTGACGGCTCCGAGACCCAGTACTTC.

This clonotype was found a few times. The V and J genes are TRBV6-1 and TRBJ2-7, with TRBD1 as a possible D gene (6 bases). The CDR3 contains 16 residues. V was cut by 1 base and J by 7 bases, with 20 bases left in between. The germline CDR1 and CDR2 sequences are MNHNS and SASEGT. The CDR3 loop reads CASSEGFSLGDNEQYF. CDR3 sequence (DNA): TGTGCCAGCAGTGAAGGGTTTAGTCTTGGGGACAATGAGCAGTACTTC.

This clonotype was counted a few times. This chain joins TRBV30 and TRBJ2-7, with D possibly being TRBD2 (6 bases). V dropped 6 bases and J dropped 7 bases, with 22 bases sitting between them. CDR3 size: 14 residues. Germline CDR1 is GTSNPN and CDR2 is SVGIG (reference sequence). The CDR3 coding sequence is TGTGCCTGCCACATGCGGGACCGGTACGGGGAGCAGTACTTC. It yields the protein CACHMRDRYGEQYF.

Turning to this clonotype: It may be a read error: a sequence one base away is much more abundant. The chain carries TRBV5-4 and TRBJ2-6; D gene ambiguous. Germline V gene data show CDR1 as SGHNT and CDR2 as YYREEE (reference sequence). This CDR3 is built from 15 residues. CDR3 in DNA: TGTGCCAGCAGCCGCGCGGCCTCTCGGGCCAACGTCCTGACTTTC. Translation gives CASSRAASRANVLTF.

There are many counts of this clonotype. The chain is built from TRBV18 and TRBJ1-4; the D is unclear. CDR3 length: 13 amino acids. Looked up from germline, CDR1 is KGHSH and CDR2 is LQKENI. V was shortened by 6 bases and J by 4 bases, with 9 bases between the two germline ends. For the CDR3, the DNA is TGTGCCAGCTCCCCTACCCATAATGAAAAACTGTTTTTT. Protein product: CASSPTHNEKLFF. The variable domain in full, completed from reference TRBV18 and TRBJ1-4, reads NAGVMQNPRHLVRRRGQEARLRCSPMKGHSHVYWYRQLPEEGLKFMVYLQKENIIDESGMPKERFSAEFPKEGPSILRIQQVVRGDSAAYFCASSPTHNEKLFFGSGTQLSVL.